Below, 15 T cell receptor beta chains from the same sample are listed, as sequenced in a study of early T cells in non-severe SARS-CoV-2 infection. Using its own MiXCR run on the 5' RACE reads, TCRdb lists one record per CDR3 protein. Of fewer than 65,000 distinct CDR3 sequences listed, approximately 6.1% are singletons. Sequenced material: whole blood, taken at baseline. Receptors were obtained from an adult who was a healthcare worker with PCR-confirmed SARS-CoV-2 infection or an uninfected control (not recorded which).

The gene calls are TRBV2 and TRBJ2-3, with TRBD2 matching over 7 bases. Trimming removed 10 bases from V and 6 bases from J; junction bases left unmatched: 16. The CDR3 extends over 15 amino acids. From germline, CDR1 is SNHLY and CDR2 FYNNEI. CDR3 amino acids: CAIHGGLDPRDTQYF. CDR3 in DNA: TGTGCCATCCACGGAGGACTAGACCCAAGGGATACGCAGTATTTT.

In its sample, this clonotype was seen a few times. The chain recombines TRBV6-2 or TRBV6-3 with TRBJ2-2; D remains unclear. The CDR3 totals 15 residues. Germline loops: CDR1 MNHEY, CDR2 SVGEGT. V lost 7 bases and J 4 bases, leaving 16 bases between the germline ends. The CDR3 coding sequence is TGTGCCAGCACCCTCGACTCCCCCGGCACCGGGGAGCTGTTTTTT. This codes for CASTLDSPGTGELFF.

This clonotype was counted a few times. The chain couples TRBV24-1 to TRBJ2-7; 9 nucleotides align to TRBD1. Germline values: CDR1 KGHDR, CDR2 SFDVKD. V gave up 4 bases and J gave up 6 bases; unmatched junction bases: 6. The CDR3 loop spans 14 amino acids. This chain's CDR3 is CATSEDRGGFEQYF. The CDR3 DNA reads TGTGCCACCAGTGAGGACAGGGGAGGGTTCGAGCAGTACTTC.

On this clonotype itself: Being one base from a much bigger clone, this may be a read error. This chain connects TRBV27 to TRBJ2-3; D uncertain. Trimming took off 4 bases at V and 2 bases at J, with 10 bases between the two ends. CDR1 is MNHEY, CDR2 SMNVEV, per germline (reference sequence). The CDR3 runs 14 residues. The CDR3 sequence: CASSSRPHTDTQYF. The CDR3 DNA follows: TGTGCCAGCAGTTCTAGGCCTCACACAGATACGCAGTATTTT.

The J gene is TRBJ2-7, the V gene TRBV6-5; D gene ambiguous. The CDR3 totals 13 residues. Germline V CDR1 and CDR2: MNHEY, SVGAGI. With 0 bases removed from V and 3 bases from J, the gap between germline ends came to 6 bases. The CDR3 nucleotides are TGTGCCAGCAGTTACTCGAAGATCTACGAGCAGTACTTC. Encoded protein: CASSYSKIYEQYF.

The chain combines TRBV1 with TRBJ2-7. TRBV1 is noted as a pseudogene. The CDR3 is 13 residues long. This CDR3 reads CTSSQATSYEEYF. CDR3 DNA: TGCACCAGCAGCCAAGCGACCTCCTACGAGGAGTACTTC.

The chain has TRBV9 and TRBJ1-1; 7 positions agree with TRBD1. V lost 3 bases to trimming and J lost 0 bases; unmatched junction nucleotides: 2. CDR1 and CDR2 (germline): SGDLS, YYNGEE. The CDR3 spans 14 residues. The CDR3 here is CASSGGTVNTEAFF. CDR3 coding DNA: TGTGCCAGCAGCGGCGGGACAGTGAACACTGAAGCTTTCTTT. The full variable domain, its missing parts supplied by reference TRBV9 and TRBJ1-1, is DSGVTQTPKHLITATGQRVTLRCSPRSGDLSVYWYQQSLDQGLQFLIQYYNGEERAKGNILERFSAQQFPDLHSELNLSSLELGDSALYFCASSGGTVNTEAFFGQGTRLTVV.

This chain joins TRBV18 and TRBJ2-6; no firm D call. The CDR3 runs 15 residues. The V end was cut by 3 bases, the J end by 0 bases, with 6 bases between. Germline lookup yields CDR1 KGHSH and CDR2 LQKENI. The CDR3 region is CASSPQGSGANVLTF. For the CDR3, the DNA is TGTGCCAGCTCACCCCAAGGCTCTGGGGCCAACGTCCTGACTTTC.

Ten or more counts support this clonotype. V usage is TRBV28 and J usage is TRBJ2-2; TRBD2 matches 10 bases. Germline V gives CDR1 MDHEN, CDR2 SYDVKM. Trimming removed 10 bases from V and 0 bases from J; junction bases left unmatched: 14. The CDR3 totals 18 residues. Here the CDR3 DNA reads TGTGCCAACCCCGAGGGACTAGCGTGTGATGCGAACACCGGGGAGCTGTTTTTT. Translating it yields CANPEGLACDANTGELFF.

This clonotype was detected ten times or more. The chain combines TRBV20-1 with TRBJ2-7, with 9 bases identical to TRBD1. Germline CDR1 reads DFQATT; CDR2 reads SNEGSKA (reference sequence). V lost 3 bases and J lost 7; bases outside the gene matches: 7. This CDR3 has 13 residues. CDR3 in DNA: TGCAGTGCTAGTAAGGGACAGGGAAAGGAGCAGTACTTC. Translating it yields CSASKGQGKEQYF.

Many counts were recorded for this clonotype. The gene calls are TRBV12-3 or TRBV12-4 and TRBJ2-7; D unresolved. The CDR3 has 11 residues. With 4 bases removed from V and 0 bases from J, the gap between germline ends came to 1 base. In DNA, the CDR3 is TGTGCCAGCAGTTCCTCCTACGAGCAGTACTTC. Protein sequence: CASSSSYEQYF.

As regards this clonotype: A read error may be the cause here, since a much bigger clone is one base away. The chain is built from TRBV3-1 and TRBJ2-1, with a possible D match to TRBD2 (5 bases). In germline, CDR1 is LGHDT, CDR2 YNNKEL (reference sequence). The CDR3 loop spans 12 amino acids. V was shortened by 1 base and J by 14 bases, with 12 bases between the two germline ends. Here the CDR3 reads CASSQGSWGEFF. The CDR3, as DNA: TGTGCCAGCAGCCAAGGATCATGGGGAGAGTTCTTC.

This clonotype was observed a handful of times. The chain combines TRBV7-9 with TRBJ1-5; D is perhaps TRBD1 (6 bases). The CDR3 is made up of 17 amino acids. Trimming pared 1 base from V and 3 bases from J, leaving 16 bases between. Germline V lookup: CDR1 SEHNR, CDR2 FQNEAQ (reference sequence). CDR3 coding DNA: TGTGCCAGCAGCTTAGTTCGGGGGCTTGACCCCAATCAGCCCCAGCATTTT. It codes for CASSLVRGLDPNQPQHF.

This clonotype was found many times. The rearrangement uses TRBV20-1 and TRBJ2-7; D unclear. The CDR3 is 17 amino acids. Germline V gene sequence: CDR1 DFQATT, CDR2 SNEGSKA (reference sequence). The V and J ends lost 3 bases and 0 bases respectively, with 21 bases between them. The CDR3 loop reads CSASGLPPRAFSYEQYF. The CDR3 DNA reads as TGCAGTGCTAGTGGCCTCCCACCCCGGGCATTCTCCTACGAGCAGTACTTC.

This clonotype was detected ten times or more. CDR3 sequence reads: CASSSSGVRGTEAFF. The CDR3 nucleotides read TGCGCCAGCAGCTCTTCAGGGGTAAGGGGGACTGAAGCTTTCTTT. This chain joins TRBV5-1 and TRBJ1-1, with D possibly being TRBD1 (6 bases). V was pared by 3 bases and J by 5 bases, with 17 bases between. The germline V gene has CDR1 SGHRS and CDR2 YFSETQ. The CDR3 has 15 residues. The full variable domain, completed using reference TRBV5-1 and TRBJ1-1, is KAGVTQTPRYLIKTRGQQVTLSCSPISGHRSVSWYQQTPGQGLQFLFEYFSETQRNKGNFPGRFSGRQFSNSRSEMNVSTLELGDSALYLCASSSSGVRGTEAFFGQGTRLTVV.